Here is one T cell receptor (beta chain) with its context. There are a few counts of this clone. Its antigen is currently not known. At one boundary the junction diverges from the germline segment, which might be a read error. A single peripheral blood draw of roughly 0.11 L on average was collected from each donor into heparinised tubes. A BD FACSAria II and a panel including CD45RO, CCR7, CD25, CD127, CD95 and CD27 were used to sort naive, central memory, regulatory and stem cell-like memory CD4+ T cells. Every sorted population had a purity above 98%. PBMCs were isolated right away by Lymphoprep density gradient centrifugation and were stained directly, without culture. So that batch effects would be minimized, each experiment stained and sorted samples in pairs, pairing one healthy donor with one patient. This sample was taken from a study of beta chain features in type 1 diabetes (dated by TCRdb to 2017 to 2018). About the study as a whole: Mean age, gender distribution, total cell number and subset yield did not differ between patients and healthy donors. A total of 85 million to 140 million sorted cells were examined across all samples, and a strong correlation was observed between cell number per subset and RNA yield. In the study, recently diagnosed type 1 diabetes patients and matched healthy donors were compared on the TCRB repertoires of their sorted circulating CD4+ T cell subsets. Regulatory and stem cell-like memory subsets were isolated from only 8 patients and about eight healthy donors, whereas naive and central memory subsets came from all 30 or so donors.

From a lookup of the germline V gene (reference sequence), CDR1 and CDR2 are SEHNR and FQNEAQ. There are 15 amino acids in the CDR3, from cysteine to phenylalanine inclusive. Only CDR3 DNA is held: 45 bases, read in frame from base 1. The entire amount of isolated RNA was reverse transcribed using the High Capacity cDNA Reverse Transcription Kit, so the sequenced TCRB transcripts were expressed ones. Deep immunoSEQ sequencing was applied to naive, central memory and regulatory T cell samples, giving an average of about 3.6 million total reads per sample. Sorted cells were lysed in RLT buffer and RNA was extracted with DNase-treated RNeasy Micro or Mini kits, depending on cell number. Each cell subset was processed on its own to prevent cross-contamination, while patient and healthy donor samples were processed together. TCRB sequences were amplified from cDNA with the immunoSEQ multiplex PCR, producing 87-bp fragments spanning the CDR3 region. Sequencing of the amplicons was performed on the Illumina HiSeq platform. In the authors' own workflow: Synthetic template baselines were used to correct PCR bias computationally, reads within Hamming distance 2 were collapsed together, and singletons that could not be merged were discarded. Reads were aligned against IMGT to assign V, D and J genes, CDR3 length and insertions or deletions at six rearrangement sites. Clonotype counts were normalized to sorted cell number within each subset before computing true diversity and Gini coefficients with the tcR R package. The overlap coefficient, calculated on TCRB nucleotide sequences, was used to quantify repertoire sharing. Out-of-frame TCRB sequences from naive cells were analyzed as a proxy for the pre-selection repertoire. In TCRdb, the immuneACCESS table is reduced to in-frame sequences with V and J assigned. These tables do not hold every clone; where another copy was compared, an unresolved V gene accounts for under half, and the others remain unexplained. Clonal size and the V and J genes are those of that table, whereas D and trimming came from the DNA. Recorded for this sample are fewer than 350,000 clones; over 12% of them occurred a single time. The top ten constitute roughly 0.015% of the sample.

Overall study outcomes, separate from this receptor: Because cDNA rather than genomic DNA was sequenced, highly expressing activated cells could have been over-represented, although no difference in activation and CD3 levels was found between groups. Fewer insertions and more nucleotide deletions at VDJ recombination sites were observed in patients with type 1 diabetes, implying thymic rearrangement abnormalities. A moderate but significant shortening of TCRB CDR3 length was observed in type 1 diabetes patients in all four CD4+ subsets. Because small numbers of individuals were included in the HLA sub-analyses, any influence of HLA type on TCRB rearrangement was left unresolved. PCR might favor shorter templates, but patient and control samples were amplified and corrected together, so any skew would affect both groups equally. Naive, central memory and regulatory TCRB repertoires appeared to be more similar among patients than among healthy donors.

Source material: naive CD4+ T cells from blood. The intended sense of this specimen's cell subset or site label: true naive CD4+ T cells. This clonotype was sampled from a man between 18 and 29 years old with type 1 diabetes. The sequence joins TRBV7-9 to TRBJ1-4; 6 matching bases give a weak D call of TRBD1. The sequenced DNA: TGTGCCAGCAGCTTAGCGGGGACAACGAATGAAAAACTGTTTTTT. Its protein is CASSLAGTTNEKLFF. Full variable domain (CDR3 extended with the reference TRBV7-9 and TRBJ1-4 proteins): DTGVSQNPRHKITKRGQNVTFRCDPISEHNRLYWYRQTLGQGPEFLTYFQNEAQLEKSRLLSDRFSAERPKGSFSTLEIQRTEQGDSAMYLCASSLAGTTNEKLFFGSGTQLSVL.